This TCR beta chain was obtained from a study of blood T cell repertoires in COVID-19. Study summary: COVID-19 samples, acute and convalescent, were from the United States, Italy and Spain.

Germline values: CDR1 SGHDT, CDR2 YYEEEE. V was pared by 7 bases and J by 8 bases, with 18 bases between. This CDR3 region has 13 residues. Profiling relied on immunoSEQ multiplex PCR, and the TCRdb table lists in-frame clones only, not all of them. Of about 320,000 clones listed, about 90% are singletons. Allocation to cohorts depended on clinical history reported by the participants. The sequenced sample was PBMCs or T cells enriched from blood (not recorded which). The source of this sequence is a woman in her 30s who had recovered from COVID-19. V usage is TRBV5-6 and J usage is TRBJ1-2; D is possibly TRBD1 (5 bases). For the CDR3, the DNA is TGTGCCAGCTACAGTACCTGGGGGGAAGGCTACACCTTC. Translated: CASYSTWGEGYTF.